This TCR beta chain was found in a study of OX40 agonist ivuxolimab in advanced cancers. Study results and caveats: Both CD4+ and CD8+ T cell populations in blood had undergone clonal expansion by week 6 at 0.1 to 3.0 mg/kg.

Some clones are missing from TCRdb's copy, which holds only in-frame ones; the method was immunoSEQ multiplex PCR. The sample has roughly 74,000 clones; around 93% are singletons. Autoimmune disease history or systemic immunosuppression meant exclusion. A note on this clone: The antigen is not known.

The sequence was collected from an adult with an advanced solid tumor such as melanoma, head and neck, liver or kidney cancer. The sequences come from CD4+ or CD8+ T cells sorted from blood, collected in a trial of the OX40 agonist ivuxolimab.

The CDR3 region is CAWSDGSGPMPGELFF. Written as DNA, the CDR3 is TGTGCCTGGAGTGATGGCAGCGGGCCGATGCCCGGGGAGCTGTTTTTT. This chain links TRBV30 with TRBJ2-2; possible D gene TRBD2, 6 bases. Trimming took 1 base from V and 6 from J, leaving 18 bases between them. The CDR3 runs 16 residues. Germline V gives CDR1 GTSNPN, CDR2 SVGIG (reference sequence).